Given below is one T cell receptor beta chain in context. The participants were between roughly 18 and 89 years old and came from fewer than 25 US areas. Recovered Cohort 3 donors showed two negative PCRs, clearance, or symptom resolution. The sample comes from a study of blood T cell repertoires in COVID-19. Overall study: The origin of the acute and convalescent COVID-19 samples was the United States, Italy and Spain.

As originally analysed: Estimates of nucleated cell counts were drawn from the amplification of reference gene primers. Repertoires were generated with immunoSEQ multiplex PCR, while TCRdb's copy carries only in-frame clones and drops some. V and J calls and clone size are given by that table; D and trimming were obtained from the DNA. The repertoire consists of 250,000 to 300,000 clones, with 70% to 90% occurring once and the leading ten covering 1.9%. Germline V gene sequence: CDR1 MDHEN, CDR2 SYDVKM. CDR3 length: 14 amino acids. V lost 7 bases, J lost 4 bases, and 16 bases lay in between. The sequenced sample was PBMCs or T cells enriched from blood (not recorded which). The receptor comes from a woman in her 50s who had recovered from COVID-19. The rearrangement uses TRBV28 and TRBJ2-5; D perhaps matches TRBD2 (6 bases). Written as DNA, the CDR3 is TGTGCCAGCATTCCCGGGAGTTTGGGAGAGACCCAGTACTTC. This sequence encodes CASIPGSLGETQYF.